Sequencing of this T cell receptor beta chain was carried out in a study of blood T cell repertoires in COVID-19. The J segment lost 1 base and the V segment lost 2 bases, leaving 0 bases of the junction unmatched. This CDR3 is 14 amino acids long. Germline CDR1 reads MNHEY; CDR2 reads SMNVEV (reference sequence). Libraries were prepared by immunoSEQ multiplex PCR; TCRdb keeps only in-frame clonotypes and omits some of them. Of about 300,000 clones detected, around 90% appear once; the ten largest clones hold roughly 5.2%. Sequencing was done on a sample of PBMCs or T cells enriched from blood (not recorded which). The genes are TRBV27 and TRBJ2-5; 8 positions match TRBD1. The TCR comes from a man in his 60s who had recovered from COVID-19. CDR3 nucleotide sequence: TGTGCCAGCAGTTTAGGACAGGGCCAAGAGACCCAGTACTTC. This translates into CASSLGQGQETQYF.